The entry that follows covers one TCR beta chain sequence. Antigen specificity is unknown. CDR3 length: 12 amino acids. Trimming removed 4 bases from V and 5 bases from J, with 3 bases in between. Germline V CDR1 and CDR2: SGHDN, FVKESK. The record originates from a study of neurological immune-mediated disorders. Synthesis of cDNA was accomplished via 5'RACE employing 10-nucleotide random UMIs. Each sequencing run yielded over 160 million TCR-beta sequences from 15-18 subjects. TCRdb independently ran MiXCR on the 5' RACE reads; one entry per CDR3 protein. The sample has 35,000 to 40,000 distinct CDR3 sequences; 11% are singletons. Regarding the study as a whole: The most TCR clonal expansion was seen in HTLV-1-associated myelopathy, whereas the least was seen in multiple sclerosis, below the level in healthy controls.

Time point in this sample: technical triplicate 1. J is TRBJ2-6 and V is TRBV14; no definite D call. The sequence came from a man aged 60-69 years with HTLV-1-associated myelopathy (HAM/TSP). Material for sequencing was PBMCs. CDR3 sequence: CASSLRANVLTF. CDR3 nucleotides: TGTGCCAGCAGCCTTAGGGCCAACGTCCTGACTTTC. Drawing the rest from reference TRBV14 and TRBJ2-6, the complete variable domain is EAGVTQFPSHSVIEKGQTVTLRCDPISGHDNLYWYRRVMGKEIKFLLHFVKESKQDESGMPNNRFLAERTGGTYSTLKVQPAELEDSGVYFCASSLRANVLTFGAGSRLTVL.